Here is one TCR beta chain with its context. Its antigen is unknown. Base qualities are not recorded, but no much larger clone differs from it by a single base. The library was built by means of the immunoSEQ multiplex PCR assay. The paper's data handling went like this. A statistical classification framework was developed to diagnose cytomegalovirus status using the catalog of TCR beta chain sequences. TCRdb's version of the immuneACCESS table is confined to in-frame rearrangements and falls short of the full clone set. An unresolved V gene accounts for under half of the shortfall where checked; the remainder is of unknown origin. V and J calls and clone size follow that table, whereas D and trimming were derived from the DNA. The sample has 260,000 or so clones on record, roughly 90% of them singletons. The ten largest make up 0.92% of the sample. This specimen belongs to a study of cytomegalovirus exposure and HLA in healthy donors (dated by TCRdb to the late 2010s). Broadly, across the study: According to a later analysis, one platform produced both the roughly 110 validation repertoires and the 550 to 800 repertoires of the first cohort. The study aimed to test whether cataloging public T cell receptors could reveal signatures of past pathogen exposure. In addition to the first cohort of about 650 subjects, a separate validation cohort of approximately 130 different subjects was used. The study combined high-throughput TCR immunosequencing, statistical association of individual TCRs with disease status, and machine learning to predict cytomegalovirus infection status.

The study at large found these results: A later analysis had no HLA typing for the validation cohort, so co-occurrence there was scored across all 120 or so repertoires. A few of the identified cytomegalovirus-associated TCR beta chains were confirmed in vitro to be specific for cytomegalovirus antigens. In both the original and validation cohorts, the classifier was reported to diagnose cytomegalovirus status with high specificity and sensitivity. Of the cluster scores, roughly 95% were above 0 in a later analysis, which found that TCRs clustered in the first cohort also tended to co-occur in the approximately 120 validation repertoires. The authors suggested that the approach could potentially be generalized to other disease states and immunological phenotypes. A total of around 150 TCR beta chains were listed by the study as associated with cytomegalovirus. Most TCR sequences were seen in very few donors, while some public TCRs were found in many individuals.

The donors were included in the validation cohort of over a hundred subjects, a group kept apart from the approximately 670-subject first cohort. The source of this sequence is a woman younger than 35 in good health and CMV-seronegative. Sequences were obtained from PBMCs.

The CDR3 sequence is CASRQAGGPRAFF. The bases are TGTGCCAGCAGACAAGCGGGCGGGCCCCGGGCTTTCTTT. This chain joins TRBV7-9 to TRBJ1-1, with no confident D gene call. Sequences SEHNR (CDR1) and FQNEAQ (CDR2) are obtained from the germline V gene (reference sequence). Trimming takes 6 bases from V and 11 bases from J, and the germline ends sit 19 bases apart. Counted from cysteine to phenylalanine, this CDR3 has 13 amino acids. Kept here is only the CDR3 DNA, which spans 39 bases and is read in frame from base 1.